The 21 T cell receptor beta chains below all came from one sample that was sequenced in a study of CXCR3-negative and CXCR3-positive naive CD8 T cells. The TRB libraries of cDNA were built by UMI-labeled 5' RACE. With the 5' RACE reads reprocessed, TCRdb shows one record per CDR3 protein and no DNA. Its table lists about 130,000 distinct CDR3 sequences. The sample comprised naive CXCR3- CD8+ T cells from blood. The subset denotes: CD45RO-CCR7+CD27+CD95- naive CD8+ T cells lacking CXCR3 (TNR3-). The receptors were sampled from a human donor in good health. Some clones in this sample may be carry-over from other donors' samples.

The rearrangement joins TRBV6-1 to TRBJ2-1. The CDR3 length is 14 residues. The germline V gene encodes CDR1 MNHNS and CDR2 SASEGT. CDR3 amino acids: CASSEAWVAGEQFF.

The V gene is TRBV5-1, the J gene TRBJ2-3; TCRdb's D gene call, TRBD1, goes unchecked for lack of DNA. The CDR3 length is 16 residues. The germline gives CDR1 SGHRS, CDR2 YFSETQ. The CDR3 loop reads CASSSRQGSGADTQYF. Combining the CDR3 with reference TRBV5-1 and TRBJ2-3 gives the whole variable domain KAGVTQTPRYLIKTRGQQVTLSCSPISGHRSVSWYQQTPGQGLQFLFEYFSETQRNKGNFPGRFSGRQFSNSRSEMNVSTLELGDSALYLCASSSRQGSGADTQYFGPGTRLTVL.

The rearrangement joins TRBV12-3 or TRBV12-4 to TRBJ2-3; the TCRdb D gene call, TRBD1, has no DNA to confirm it. The CDR3 is 12 amino acids. The CDR3: CASSLGAGTQYF.

The chain recombines TRBV29-1 with TRBJ1-3. The germline CDR1 and CDR2 sequences are SQVTM and ANQGSEA. The length of the CDR3 is 14 residues. The CDR3 spells CSVESPSSGNTIYF. The full variable domain, rest sourced from reference TRBV29-1 and TRBJ1-3, is SAVISQKPSRDICQRGTSLTIQCQVDSQVTMMFWYRQQPGQSLTLIATANQGSEATYESGFVIDKFPISRPNLTFSTLTVSNMSPEDSSIYLCSVESPSSGNTIYFGEGSWLTVV.

V and J are TRBV20-1 and TRBJ2-1; with no DNA, the TCRdb D assignment of TRBD2 cannot be verified. This CDR3 contains 16 residues. Germline values: CDR1 DFQATT, CDR2 SNEGSKA (reference sequence). CDR3 protein: CSARVRPGLEGNEQFF.

V gene TRBV28 combines with J gene TRBJ2-1; with no DNA, the TCRdb D assignment of TRBD2 cannot be verified. The CDR3 is made up of 17 amino acids. CDR1 is MDHEN and CDR2 is SYDVKM in the germline V gene. CDR3 protein: CASSWPRAGGGMNEQFF.

The chain uses TRBV5-1 and TRBJ2-1; TCRdb calls TRBD2, which cannot be checked without DNA. Germline values: CDR1 SGHRS, CDR2 YFSETQ. The CDR3 is made up of 15 amino acids. CDR3 region: CASSFFGGGPNEQFF. Full variable domain (outside the CDR3, taken from reference TRBV5-1 and TRBJ2-1): KAGVTQTPRYLIKTRGQQVTLSCSPISGHRSVSWYQQTPGQGLQFLFEYFSETQRNKGNFPGRFSGRQFSNSRSEMNVSTLELGDSALYLCASSFFGGGPNEQFFGPGTRLTVL.

This chain joins TRBV28 and TRBJ2-1; TCRdb's D gene call, TRBD2, goes unchecked for lack of DNA. The CDR3 is 13 residues long. Germline V CDR1 and CDR2: MDHEN, SYDVKM. CDR3 residues: CASSPEGYNEQFF. Combining the CDR3 with reference TRBV28 and TRBJ2-1 gives the whole variable domain DVKVTQSSRYLVKRTGEKVFLECVQDMDHENMFWYRQDPGLGLRLIYFSYDVKMKEKGDIPEGYSVSREKKERFSLILESASTNQTSMYLCASSPEGYNEQFFGPGTRLTVL.

This CDR3 is CASSLAALGNEQFF. V gene TRBV27 combines with J gene TRBJ2-1; the TCRdb D gene call, TRBD2, has no DNA to confirm it. CDR1 MNHEY and CDR2 SMNVEV come from the germline V gene (reference sequence). This CDR3 region has 14 residues.

The J gene is TRBJ2-3, the V gene TRBV12-3 or TRBV12-4; with no DNA, the TCRdb D assignment of TRBD1 cannot be verified. The CDR3 spans 14 residues. The CDR3 protein is CASRSAGNADTQYF.

The rearrangement uses TRBV29-1 and TRBJ2-1; checking the TCRdb D call of TRBD2 is not possible without DNA. The germline gives CDR1 SQVTM, CDR2 ANQGSEA. The CDR3 spans 17 residues. The CDR3 loop reads CSVDGGGTSGWLNEQFF.

The chain employs TRBV7-2 and TRBJ2-7; TCRdb returns TRBD2, unconfirmable since there is no DNA. Germline V gives CDR1 SGHTA, CDR2 FQGNSA. The length of the CDR3 is 16 residues. CDR3 amino acids: CASSPGLAVPNYEQYF.

This chain joins TRBV29-1 and TRBJ2-2. The CDR3 contains 12 residues. Germline V gene lookup returns CDR1 SQVTM and CDR2 ANQGSEA. The CDR3 loop reads CSVPIRTGELFF.

This chain uses TRBV27 with TRBJ2-1. This CDR3 has 14 amino acids. Germline V lookup: CDR1 MNHEY, CDR2 SMNVEV (reference sequence). CDR3 in amino acids: CASSLFQTSNEQFF.

V and J are TRBV25-1 and TRBJ1-2; the TRBD1 assignment by TCRdb is unverifiable without DNA. Germline CDR1 reads MGHDK; CDR2 reads SYGVNS. The CDR3 consists of 15 residues. CDR3 protein: CASSDPDREERGYTF.

The gene calls are TRBV7-3 and TRBJ2-1; the TRBD2 assignment by TCRdb is unverifiable without DNA. This CDR3 is 15 amino acids long. Germline values: CDR1 SGHTA, CDR2 FQGTGA. The CDR3 sequence is CASSSGLAGANEQFF. The full variable domain, in which reference TRBV7-3 and TRBJ2-1 provide the parts outside the CDR3, is GAGVSQTPSNKVTEKGKYVELRCDPISGHTALYWYRQSLGQGPEFLIYFQGTGAADDSGLPNDRFFAVRPEGSVSTLKIQRTERGDSAVYLCASSSGLAGANEQFFGPGTRLTVL.

The chain uses TRBV28 and TRBJ1-5; TCRdb indicates TRBD1, and absent DNA this call remains unverified. CDR1 MDHEN and CDR2 SYDVKM come from the germline V gene. This CDR3 has 14 residues. This chain's CDR3 is CASSLKRGVSAQHF.

The chain recombines TRBV28 with TRBJ2-1; TCRdb names TRBD2, which stays unverified in the absence of DNA. Germline-derived CDR1 and CDR2 are MDHEN and SYDVKM. The CDR3 spans 15 residues. The CDR3 is CASSLNLLGIDEQFF.

The chain employs TRBV4-1 and TRBJ2-3; TCRdb's D gene call, TRBD2, goes unchecked for lack of DNA. CDR3 length equals 16 residues. Germline CDR1 reads MGHRA; CDR2 reads YSYEKL. The CDR3 region is CASRYLAGVGTDTQYF.

V gene TRBV28 combines with J gene TRBJ2-7; TCRdb lists TRBD2, though no DNA is available to test this call. Germline V lookup: CDR1 MDHEN, CDR2 SYDVKM. CDR3 size: 14 residues. The CDR3 is CASSWRQRTYEQYF.

CDR3 sequence: CATSSYTEAFF. The gene calls are TRBV15 and TRBJ1-1. The CDR3 extends over 11 amino acids. In germline, CDR1 is LNHNV, CDR2 YYDKDF (reference sequence).